Shown below are 29 T cell receptor beta chains from a single sample sequenced in a study of T cells after yellow fever vaccination. TCRdb reanalysed the 5' RACE reads using MiXCR and keeps one entry per CDR3 protein. There are approximately 130,000 distinct CDR3 sequences in the sample; over 12% occur only once, and roughly 43% lies in the top ten. The sequences come from CD8+ T cells sorted from PBMCs, collected 5 days after the yellow fever booster vaccination. These receptors came from a man aged 18 to 29 who received the YFV17D yellow fever vaccine.

This sequence joins TRBV12-3 or TRBV12-4 and TRBJ1-4, with D unresolved. The CDR3 covers 11 residues. V lost 7 bases to trimming and J lost 6 bases, with 6 bases between them. This CDR3 reads CASTEDEKLFF. The CDR3 region has the DNA TGTGCCAGCACCGAGGATGAAAAACTGTTTTTT.

This rearrangement joins TRBV24-1 to TRBJ1-2, with a weak D call TRBD1 (6 bases). This CDR3 region has 15 residues. V was cut by 9 bases and J by 5 bases, with 21 bases left in between. Germline values: CDR1 KGHDR, CDR2 SFDVKD. The CDR3 DNA follows: TGTGCCACCCACCTAGTTTTAGGGGGTATTTATGGCTACACCTTC. This codes for CATHLVLGGIYGYTF.

The rearrangement links TRBV4-3 to TRBJ2-7; the D gene is possibly TRBD2 (7 bases). CDR3 length equals 13 residues. Trimming stripped 2 bases from V and 6 bases from J, with 11 bases between. Looked up from germline, CDR1 is LGHNA and CDR2 is YSLEER. CDR3 DNA sequence: TGCGCCAGCAGCCAAAACGCGGGGGCCGAGCAGTACGTC. Amino acid sequence: CASSQNAGAEQYV.

The CDR3 loop is CASSAPGQGSGEQFF. The DNA for the CDR3 is TGTGCCAGCAGTGCCCCGGGACAGGGATCCGGTGAGCAGTTCTTC. The rearrangement links TRBV12-3 or TRBV12-4 to TRBJ2-1; 9 positions match TRBD1. V lost 5 bases to trimming and J lost 9 bases; unmatched junction nucleotides: 11. The CDR3 consists of 15 residues.

This clonotype was counted at least ten times. V usage is TRBV6-1 and J usage is TRBJ1-1, with 7 bases fitting TRBD1. The CDR3 length is 16 residues. V gave up 1 base and J gave up 4 bases; unmatched junction bases: 9. CDR1 is MNHNS and CDR2 is SASEGT in the germline V gene. The CDR3 region is CASSEEGGGAVTEAFF. The CDR3 bases are TGTGCCAGCAGTGAAGAGGGAGGGGGCGCAGTCACTGAAGCTTTCTTT.

This clonotype was seen more than once but under ten times. This chain joins TRBV29-1 and TRBJ2-1, with 7 bases fitting TRBD2. The length of the CDR3 is 14 residues. Germline trimming cut 2 bases from V and 4 bases from J; bases unmatched to any gene: 5. Per the germline V gene, CDR1 is SQVTM and CDR2 is ANQGSEA. Written as DNA, the CDR3 is TGCAGCGTTGAACTAGCGGATACTTACAATGAGCAGTTCTTC. This gives the protein CSVELADTYNEQFF.

The gene calls are TRBV29-1 and TRBJ2-1, with D tentatively TRBD2 (5 bases). This CDR3 is 13 amino acids long. Germline CDR1 is SQVTM and CDR2 is ANQGSEA. Trimming took off 0 bases at V and 9 bases at J, with 12 bases between the two ends. CDR3 in DNA: TGCAGCGTTGAAGAAGGGAGCGCAGGTGAGCAGTTCTTC. This translates into CSVEEGSAGEQFF.

In its sample, this clonotype was seen many times. The chain joins TRBV12-3 or TRBV12-4 to TRBJ2-3; the D gene is possibly TRBD2 (5 bases). This CDR3 comprises 16 residues. Trimming stripped 6 bases from V and 0 bases from J, with 16 bases between. The CDR3 sequence: CASSPEGWQSTDTQYF. Written as DNA, the CDR3 is TGTGCCAGCAGCCCTGAGGGCTGGCAGAGCACAGATACGCAGTATTTT.

This clonotype has only a few counts. The chain couples TRBV12-3 or TRBV12-4 to TRBJ2-1; perhaps TRBD1 as D (5 bases). CDR3 length equals 10 residues. The CDR3 bases are TGTGCAAGAAGGGGCAATGAGCAGTTCTTC. It codes for CARRGNEQFF.

The chain is built from TRBV24-1 and TRBJ1-5; D is unclear. The CDR3 is 18 residues long. CDR1 and CDR2 from the germline V gene are KGHDR and SFDVKD. Deletions cut 4 bases from V and 0 bases from J, with 18 bases between. The CDR3 sequence: CATSDERRRRYSNQPQHF. CDR3 DNA: TGTGCCACCAGTGACGAACGAAGGCGCCGATATAGCAATCAGCCCCAGCATTTT.

The chain joins TRBV4-1 to TRBJ2-5, with D possibly matching TRBD2 (5 bases). The V end was cut by 0 bases, the J end by 5 bases, with 16 bases between. Germline V gene data show CDR1 as MGHRA and CDR2 as YSYEKL. The CDR3 is 16 residues long. The CDR3 spells CASSQERVSSAETQYF. The CDR3 DNA reads as TGCGCCAGCAGCCAAGAGCGGGTCTCCTCCGCGGAGACCCAGTACTTC.

This clonotype was seen many times. V and J are TRBV29-1 and TRBJ2-7; no clear D. This CDR3 region has 12 residues. The ends were cut back, 4 bases at V and 2 bases at J, with 9 bases in the middle. Germline CDR1 reads SQVTM; CDR2 reads ANQGSEA. CDR3 protein: CSVGGIAYEQYF. The CDR3 DNA is TGCAGCGTTGGGGGTATCGCCTACGAGCAGTACTTC.

This clonotype showed up just a few times. The chain employs TRBV11-2 and TRBJ2-3, with D possibly TRBD1 on 5 matching bases. The germline CDR1 and CDR2 sequences are SGHAT and FQNNGV. V lost 5 bases, J lost 7 bases, and 16 bases lay in between. There are 14 residues in the CDR3. The CDR3 loop reads CASSGRTTVHTQYF. As DNA, the CDR3 is TGTGCCAGCAGCGGACGAACGACAGTCCATACGCAGTATTTT.

The sample holds one count of this clonotype. The chain carries TRBV27 and TRBJ1-1; D may be TRBD1 (5 bases). Germline CDR1 MNHEY, CDR2 SMNVEV (reference sequence). This CDR3 has 13 amino acids. Trimming took 8 bases from V and 4 from J, leaving 14 bases between them. CDR3 DNA: TGTGCCAGCTACGCTGCAGGGACCACTGAAGCTTTCTTT. As protein: CASYAAGTTEAFF.

This clonotype was seen only a few times. The CDR3 loop is CASKGGRTYTEAFF. The CDR3 DNA reads as TGTGCCAGCAAGGGCGGCAGGACGTACACTGAAGCTTTCTTT. This chain links TRBV2 with TRBJ1-1; no clear D gene. The germline V gene has CDR1 SNHLY and CDR2 FYNNEI. The CDR3 totals 14 residues. V lost 7 bases to trimming and J lost 3 bases, with 15 bases between them. Variable domain in full (rest from reference TRBV2 and TRBJ1-1): EPEVTQTPSHQVTQMGQEVILRCVPISNHLYFYWYRQILGQKVEFLVSFYNNEISEKSEIFDDQFSVERPDGSNFTLKIRSTKLEDSAMYFCASKGGRTYTEAFFGQGTRLTVV.

In its sample, this clonotype was seen many times. This chain connects TRBV11-2 to TRBJ2-5, with D perhaps assigned TRBD1 or TRBD2 (5 bases each). The CDR3 consists of 13 residues. Germline lookup yields CDR1 SGHAT and CDR2 FQNNGV. V lost 8 bases, J lost 2 bases, and 12 bases lay in between. The CDR3 DNA sequence: TGTGCCAGCGGATGGGGACCGCAAGAGACCCAGTACTTC. The encoded protein is CASGWGPQETQYF.

The J gene is TRBJ2-7, the V gene TRBV7-6, with 9 bases lining up with TRBD1. Germline values: CDR1 SGHVS, CDR2 FNYEAQ. The CDR3 length is 16 residues. V gave up 5 bases and J gave up 4 bases; unmatched junction bases: 12. The CDR3 here is CASSTDLDRGRYEQYF. Here the CDR3 DNA reads TGTGCCAGCAGCACAGACCTAGACAGGGGGAGGTACGAGCAGTACTTC.

J is TRBJ2-5 and V is TRBV29-1, with D possibly matching TRBD2 (5 bases). The length of the CDR3 is 12 residues. CDR1 is SQVTM and CDR2 is ANQGSEA in the germline V gene. V was cut by 4 bases and J by 3 bases, with 9 bases left in between. CDR3 loop: CSVGHGEETQYF. The CDR3 DNA sequence: TGCAGCGTTGGGCACGGGGAAGAGACCCAGTACTTC.

The rearrangement links TRBV7-9 to TRBJ2-5; 8 bases are a match to TRBD2. V was pared by 5 bases and J by 7 bases, with 12 bases of the junction left unmatched. CDR1 is SEHNR and CDR2 is FQNEAQ in the germline V gene (reference sequence). This CDR3 is 15 amino acids long. CDR3 nucleotides: TGTGCCAGCAGCGGTGAGGGACTAGGTCGAGGGACCCAGTACTTC. As protein: CASSGEGLGRGTQYF.

This chain uses TRBV5-4 with TRBJ2-7, with 11 positions matching TRBD2. The junction had 3 bases not matched to a gene; V was cut back by 2 bases and J by 5 bases. In germline, CDR1 is SGHNT, CDR2 YYREEE (reference sequence). The CDR3 runs 14 residues. CDR3 region: CASSFSGGANEQYF. In DNA, the CDR3 is TGTGCCAGCAGCTTTAGCGGGGGGGCTAACGAGCAGTACTTC.

The rearrangement links TRBV12-3 or TRBV12-4 to TRBJ2-7; 7 nucleotides match TRBD1. Unmatched junction bases numbered 10, after V lost 6 bases and J lost 2 bases. CDR3 size: 15 residues. The CDR3 reads CASSKGTETPYEQYF. Here the CDR3 DNA reads TGTGCCAGCAGCAAAGGGACAGAGACTCCCTACGAGCAGTACTTC.

The genes are TRBV7-9 and TRBJ2-2; D is unclear. CDR3 length: 15 residues. V dropped 4 bases and J dropped 3 bases, with 12 bases sitting between them. Germline loops: CDR1 SEHNR, CDR2 FQNEAQ (reference sequence). The CDR3 region is CASSSTDRDTGELFF. CDR3 sequence (DNA): TGTGCCAGCAGCTCGACCGACCGCGACACCGGGGAGCTGTTTTTT.

J is TRBJ2-1 and V is TRBV7-9; the D gene is possibly TRBD2 (7 bases). V dropped 5 bases and J dropped 0 bases, with 29 bases sitting between them. There are 21 residues in the CDR3. Germline-derived CDR1 and CDR2 are SEHNR and FQNEAQ (reference sequence). The CDR3 loop reads CASSLTPRGANPWSSYNEQFF. The CDR3 DNA reads as TGTGCCAGCAGCCTAACCCCCCGGGGGGCCAACCCATGGAGCTCCTACAATGAGCAGTTCTTC.

This clonotype was counted at least ten times. The rearrangement uses TRBV2 and TRBJ2-5, with 7 nucleotides matching TRBD2. Per the germline V gene, CDR1 is SNHLY and CDR2 is FYNNEI. V trimming: 8 bases; J trimming: 5 bases; junction bases outside the gene matches: 14. This CDR3 comprises 15 residues. The DNA for the CDR3 is TGTGCCAGCCGTAAAGGGGCGGCCGGGGGGGAGACCCAGTACTTC. It encodes CASRKGAAGGETQYF.

The V call is TRBV5-1, the J call TRBJ2-2, with D tentatively TRBD2 (5 bases). There are 16 residues in the CDR3. Trimming took off 0 bases at V and 5 bases at J, with 14 bases between the two ends. Germline values: CDR1 SGHRS, CDR2 YFSETQ. CDR3 sequence (DNA): TGCGCCAGCAGCTTGGTTGGAGGCGCGAGGACCGGGGAGCTGTTTTTT. Translated, it gives CASSLVGGARTGELFF.

V is TRBV7-9 and J is TRBJ2-1, with a tentative D call TRBD2 (6 bases). Germline V gene data show CDR1 as SEHNR and CDR2 as FQNEAQ (reference sequence). The CDR3 sequence is 12 residues long. CDR3 in amino acids: CVEEGTYNEQFF. CDR3 sequence (DNA): TGTGTAGAGGAGGGAACCTACAATGAGCAGTTCTTC.

V and J are TRBV12-3 or TRBV12-4 and TRBJ2-1, with 7 bases identical to TRBD2. This CDR3 has 14 amino acids. V lost 8 bases and J lost 0; bases outside the gene matches: 4. CDR3 DNA: TGTGCCAGCGCCCGGGGGGACTCCTACAATGAGCAGTTCTTC. Translation gives CASARGDSYNEQFF.

The chain couples TRBV7-9 to TRBJ2-2, with TRBD2 matching over 8 bases. Losses at the gene ends were 5 bases for V and 2 bases for J; bases not matched to a gene: 7. Germline V gene sequence: CDR1 SEHNR, CDR2 FQNEAQ (reference sequence). The CDR3 is 16 residues long. The CDR3 reads CASSPPAGVNTGELFF. The CDR3 DNA sequence: TGTGCCAGCAGCCCCCCAGCGGGGGTTAACACCGGGGAGCTGTTTTTT.

This clonotype came up a few times. The chain is built from TRBV11-2 and TRBJ1-4, with 7 bases fitting TRBD1. Unmatched junction bases numbered 7, after V lost 5 bases and J lost 10 bases. This CDR3 comprises 13 residues. Germline V gene sequence: CDR1 SGHAT, CDR2 FQNNGV. The CDR3 spells CASSPGDRGKLFF. CDR3 bases: TGTGCCAGCAGCCCAGGGGACAGAGGAAAACTGTTTTTT.